The T cell receptor (beta chain) described here comes from a study of T cell responses to AZD1222 COVID-19 vaccine. Overall study findings and caveats: Spike-specific TCR breadth and depth went up after people got two AZD1222 doses. The repertoires were collected only after the peak T cell response. Only five or six individuals given AZD1222 were seropositive at baseline.

CDR1 is KGHSH, CDR2 LQKENI, per germline. CDR3 size: 13 residues. The ends lost 5 bases at V and 8 bases at J; junction bases unmatched: 6. Of note for this clone: No antigen is known for it.

The protocol was immunoSEQ multiplex PCR, while the TCRdb copy is restricted to in-frame clones and leaves out a portion. The repertoire holds under 130,000 clones, with about 85% as singletons. The sequences come from peripheral blood, collected 28 days after the second AZD1222 dose. The TCR sequence derives from an adult who received the AZD1222 COVID-19 vaccine. The rearrangement joins TRBV18 to TRBJ1-2; 9 positions agree with TRBD1. The CDR3 reads CASSKGTGYGYTF. In DNA form, the CDR3 reads TGTGCCAGCTCAAAAGGGACAGGGTACGGCTACACCTTC.